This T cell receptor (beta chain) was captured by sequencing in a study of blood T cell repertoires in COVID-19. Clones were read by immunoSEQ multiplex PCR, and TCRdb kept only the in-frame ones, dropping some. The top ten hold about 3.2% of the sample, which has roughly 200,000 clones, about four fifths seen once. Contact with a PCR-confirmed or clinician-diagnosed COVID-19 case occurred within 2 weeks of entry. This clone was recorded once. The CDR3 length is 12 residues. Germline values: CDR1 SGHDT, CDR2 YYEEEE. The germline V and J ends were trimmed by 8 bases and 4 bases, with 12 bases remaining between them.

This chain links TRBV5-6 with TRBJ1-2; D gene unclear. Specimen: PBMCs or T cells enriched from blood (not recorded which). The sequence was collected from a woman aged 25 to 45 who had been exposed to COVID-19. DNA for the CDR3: TGTGCCAGTCTCATTCGGGGCTATGGCTACACCTTC. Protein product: CASLIRGYGYTF.